This T cell receptor (beta chain) was recorded in a study of shared T cell receptors in the human thymus. Some clones are missing from TCRdb's copy, which holds only in-frame ones; the method was immunoSEQ multiplex PCR. Of 500,000 to 850,000 clones in the sample, around 87% were seen once. The germline V gene has CDR1 MDHEN and CDR2 SYDVKM. CDR3 length: 17 residues. V was clipped by 4 bases and J by 0 bases, with 15 bases between them. The data also belong to a second study, concerning human thymus T cells. That paper notes: Use of V and J genes seemed skewed within the thymic and blood repertoires. Unrelated individuals were reported by related research to share highly overlapping thymic repertoires.

This receptor was identified in a boy younger than two with a congenital heart defect. This chain joins TRBV28 and TRBJ2-2, with D possibly being TRBD2 (6 bases). The material sequenced was thymocytes. The CDR3 DNA is TGTGCCAGCAGTTCACTCCCCGGGGGAACGAACACCGGGGAGCTGTTTTTT. Translating it yields CASSSLPGGTNTGELFF.